This T cell receptor beta chain was sequenced during a study of PD-L1 blockade in urothelial cancer. Study information: A median about 140,000 T cells were found in blood samples. Findings and caveats of the study: Patients with below-median pretreatment blood clonality survived longer.

With regard to this clone: Antigen: not known.

Each PCR contained spiked-in synthetic TCR analog templates. Measured with immunoSEQ multiplex PCR; TCRdb has only the in-frame clones, and not every one. The table records 35,000 to 45,000 clones, approximately 92% of them present only once. Per patient, between 1 and 8 samples were collected at pretreatment and on-treatment time points. Looked up from germline, CDR1 is KGHSH and CDR2 is LQKENI. The CDR3 has 14 residues. Trimming took 3 bases from V and 4 from J; bases not matched to a gene: 5. The receptor was derived from a man between 65 and 79 years old with urothelial cancer. This chain uses TRBV18 with TRBJ2-7, with 8 bases identical to TRBD2. This sample comprised PBMCs, obtained around atezolizumab (anti-PD-L1) treatment. The CDR3 region has the DNA TGTGCCAGCTCACCCCCCGGGACTAGTTACGAGCAGTACTTC. Its protein product is CASSPPGTSYEQYF.